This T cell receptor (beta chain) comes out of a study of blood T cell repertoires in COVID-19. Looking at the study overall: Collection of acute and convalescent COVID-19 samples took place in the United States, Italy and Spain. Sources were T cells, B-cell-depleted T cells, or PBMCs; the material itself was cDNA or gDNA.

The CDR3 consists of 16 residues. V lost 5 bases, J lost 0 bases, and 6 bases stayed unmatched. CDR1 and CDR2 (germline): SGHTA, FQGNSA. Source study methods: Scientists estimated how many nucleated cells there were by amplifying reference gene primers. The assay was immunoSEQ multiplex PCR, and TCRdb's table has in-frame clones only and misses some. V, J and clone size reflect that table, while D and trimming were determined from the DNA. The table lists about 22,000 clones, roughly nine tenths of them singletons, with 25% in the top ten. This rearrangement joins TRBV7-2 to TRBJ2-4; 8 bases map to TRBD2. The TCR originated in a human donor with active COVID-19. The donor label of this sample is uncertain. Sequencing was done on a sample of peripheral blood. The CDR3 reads CASSPTAGGAKNIQYF. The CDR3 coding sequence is TGTGCCAGCAGCCCCACCGCGGGAGGAGCCAAAAACATTCAGTACTTC.